The clone carrying this T cell receptor (beta chain) was counted once. Germline assignment: CDR1 KGHDR and CDR2 SFDVKD. The CDR3 contains 14 residues. The V end lost 5 bases, the J end lost 0 bases, and 4 bases lay between the germline ends. This sample was included in a study of blood T cell repertoires in COVID-19. The wider study: Acute and convalescent COVID-19 samples came from the United States, Italy and Spain.

The protocol was immunoSEQ multiplex PCR, while the TCRdb copy is restricted to in-frame clones and leaves out a portion. Here the sample spans 150,000 to 200,000 clones, around four fifths being singletons. Participants spanned ages roughly 18 to 95 years and resided in roughly 22 US areas. Self-reported history from a screening survey and questionnaire set each donor's cohort. Sequenced input: PBMCs or T cells enriched from blood (not recorded which). This chain links TRBV24-1 with TRBJ2-6, with D unclear. The TCR sequence derives from a woman aged 55-69 years who had recovered from COVID-19. The CDR3 region has the DNA TGTGCCACCAGTGGTAGCTCTGGGGCCAACGTCCTGACTTTC. Residues: CATSGSSGANVLTF.